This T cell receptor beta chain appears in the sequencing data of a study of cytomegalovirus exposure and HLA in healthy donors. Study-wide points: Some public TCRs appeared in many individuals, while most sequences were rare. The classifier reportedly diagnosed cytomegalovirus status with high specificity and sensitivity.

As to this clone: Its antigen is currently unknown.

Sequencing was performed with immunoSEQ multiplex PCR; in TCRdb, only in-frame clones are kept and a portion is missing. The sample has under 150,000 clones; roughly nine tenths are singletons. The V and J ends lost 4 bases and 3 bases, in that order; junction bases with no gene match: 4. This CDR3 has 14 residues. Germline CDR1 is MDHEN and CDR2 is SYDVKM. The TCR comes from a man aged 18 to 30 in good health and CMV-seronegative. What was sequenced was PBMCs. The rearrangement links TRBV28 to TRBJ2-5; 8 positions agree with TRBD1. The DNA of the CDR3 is TGTGCCAGCAGTTCCTGGACAGGGAAAGAGACCCAGTACTTC. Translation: CASSSWTGKETQYF.